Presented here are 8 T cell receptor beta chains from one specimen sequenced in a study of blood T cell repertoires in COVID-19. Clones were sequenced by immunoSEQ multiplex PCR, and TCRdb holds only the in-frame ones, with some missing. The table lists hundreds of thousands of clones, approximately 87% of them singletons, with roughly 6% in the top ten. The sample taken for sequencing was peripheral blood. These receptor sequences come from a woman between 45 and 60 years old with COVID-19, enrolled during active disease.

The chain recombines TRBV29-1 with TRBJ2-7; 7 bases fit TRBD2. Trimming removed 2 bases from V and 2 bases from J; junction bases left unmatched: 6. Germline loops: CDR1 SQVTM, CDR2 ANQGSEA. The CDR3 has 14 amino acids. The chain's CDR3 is CSVERRENPYEQYF. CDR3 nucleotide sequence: TGCAGCGTTGAAAGGCGGGAGAATCCCTACGAGCAGTACTTC.

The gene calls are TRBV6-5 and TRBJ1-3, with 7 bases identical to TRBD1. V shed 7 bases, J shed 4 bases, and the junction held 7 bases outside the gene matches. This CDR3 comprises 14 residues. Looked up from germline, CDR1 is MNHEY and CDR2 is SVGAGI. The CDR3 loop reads CASISPGQGNTIYF. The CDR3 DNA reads TGTGCCAGCATCAGCCCGGGACAGGGAAACACCATATATTTT.

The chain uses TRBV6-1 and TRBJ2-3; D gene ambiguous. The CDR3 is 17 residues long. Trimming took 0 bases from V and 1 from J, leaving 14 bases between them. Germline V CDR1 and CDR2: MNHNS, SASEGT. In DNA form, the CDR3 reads TGTGCCAGCAGTGAAGCGCTTCTCGTCGGTGGCACAGATACGCAGTATTTT. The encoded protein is CASSEALLVGGTDTQYF.

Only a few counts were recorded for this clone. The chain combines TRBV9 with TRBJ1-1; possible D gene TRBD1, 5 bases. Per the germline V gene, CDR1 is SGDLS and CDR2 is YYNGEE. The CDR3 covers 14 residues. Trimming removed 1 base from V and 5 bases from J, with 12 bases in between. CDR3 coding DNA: TGTGCCAGCAGCGTACTAGGGGAGGGGACTGAAGCTTTCTTT. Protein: CASSVLGEGTEAFF.

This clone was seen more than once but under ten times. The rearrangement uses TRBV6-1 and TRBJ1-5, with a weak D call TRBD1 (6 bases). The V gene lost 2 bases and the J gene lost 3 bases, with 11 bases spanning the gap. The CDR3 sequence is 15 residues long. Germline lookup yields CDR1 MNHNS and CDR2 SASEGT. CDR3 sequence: CASSESAGVNQPQHF. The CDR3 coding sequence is TGTGCCAGCAGTGAATCGGCAGGGGTCAATCAGCCCCAGCATTTT.

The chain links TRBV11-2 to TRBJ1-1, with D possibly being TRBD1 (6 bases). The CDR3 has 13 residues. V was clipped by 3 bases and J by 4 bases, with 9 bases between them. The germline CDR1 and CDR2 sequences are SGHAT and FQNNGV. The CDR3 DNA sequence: TGTGCCAGCAGCTTTCCAGGGGTCACTGAAGCTTTCTTT. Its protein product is CASSFPGVTEAFF. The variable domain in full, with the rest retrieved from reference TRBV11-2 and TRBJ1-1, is EAGVAQSPRYKIIEKRQSVAFWCNPISGHATLYWYQQILGQGPKLLIQFQNNGVVDDSQLPKDRFSAERLKGVDSTLKIQPAKLEDSAVYLCASSFPGVTEAFFGQGTRLTVV.

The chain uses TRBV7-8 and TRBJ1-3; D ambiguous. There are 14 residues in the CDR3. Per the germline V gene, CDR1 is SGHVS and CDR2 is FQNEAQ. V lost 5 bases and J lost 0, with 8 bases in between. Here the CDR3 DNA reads TGTGCCAGCAGCGGAGGATTCTCTGGAAACACCATATATTTT. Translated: CASSGGFSGNTIYF.

CDR3 coding DNA: TGTGCCAGCAGCTTAGGTTCAGGGACAGGTAGCAATCAGCCCCAGCATTTT. Its translation: CASSLGSGTGSNQPQHF. This chain links TRBV7-9 with TRBJ1-5; 8 bases are a match to TRBD1. Germline CDR1 SEHNR, CDR2 FQNEAQ (reference sequence). Losses at the gene ends were 1 base for V and 0 bases for J; bases not matched to a gene: 5. The CDR3 contains 17 residues.